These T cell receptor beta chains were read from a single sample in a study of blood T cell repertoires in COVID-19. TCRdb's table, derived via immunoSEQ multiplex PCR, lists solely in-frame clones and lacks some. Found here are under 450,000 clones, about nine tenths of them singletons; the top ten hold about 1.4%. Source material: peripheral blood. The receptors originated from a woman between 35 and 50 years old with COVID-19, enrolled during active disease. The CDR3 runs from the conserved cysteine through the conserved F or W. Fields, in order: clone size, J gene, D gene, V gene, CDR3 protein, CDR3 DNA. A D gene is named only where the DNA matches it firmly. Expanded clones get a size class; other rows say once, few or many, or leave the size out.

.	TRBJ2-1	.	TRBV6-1	CASLHVGGEQFF	TGTGCCAGCCTCCACGTGGGGGGTGAGCAGTTCTTC
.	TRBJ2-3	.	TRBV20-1	CSASFGLNTDTQYF	TGCAGTGCTAGTTTTGGGCTGAACACAGATACGCAGTATTTT
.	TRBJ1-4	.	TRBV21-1	CASSGRTGGDEKLFF	TGTGCCAGCAGCGGCCGGACAGGGGGTGATGAAAAACTGTTTTTT
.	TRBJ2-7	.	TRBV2	CASSDPGAGYEQYF	TGTGCCAGCAGTGATCCGGGAGCAGGGTACGAGCAGTACTTC
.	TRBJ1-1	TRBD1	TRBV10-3	CATGTGDTEAFF	TGTGCCACCGGGACAGGGGACACTGAAGCTTTCTTT
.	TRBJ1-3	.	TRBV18	CASSPSQARASGNTIYF	TGTGCCAGCTCACCATCCCAGGCCAGGGCATCTGGAAACACCATATATTTT
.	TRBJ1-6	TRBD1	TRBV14	CASSQWADRDNSPLHF	TGTGCCAGCAGCCAATGGGCGGACAGGGACAATTCACCCCTCCACTTT
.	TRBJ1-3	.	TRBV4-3	CASSQGRGSGNTIYF	TGCGCCAGCAGCCAGGGGAGGGGATCTGGAAACACCATATATTTT
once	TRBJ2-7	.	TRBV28	CASSRLRPTYEQYF	TGTGCCAGCAGCCGCTTGCGGCCTACCTACGAGCAGTACTTC
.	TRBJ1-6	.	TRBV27	CASRFRGEWGSPLHF	TGTGCCAGCAGATTCAGGGGTGAATGGGGATCACCCCTCCACTTT
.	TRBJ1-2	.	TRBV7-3	CASSPRRGDNYGYTF	TGTGCCAGCAGCCCACGGCGGGGGGATAACTATGGCTACACCTTC
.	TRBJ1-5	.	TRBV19	CASRNQGWEPQHF	TGTGCCAGTAGAAACCAGGGTTGGGAGCCCCAGCATTTT
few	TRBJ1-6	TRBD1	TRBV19	CASSSPDRGHYNSPLHF	TGTGCCAGTAGTTCGCCAGACAGGGGCCACTATAATTCACCCCTCCACTTT
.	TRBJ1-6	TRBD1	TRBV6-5	CASSFIDRGSSPLHF	TGTGCCAGCAGTTTCATCGACAGGGGTAGCTCACCCCTCCACTTT
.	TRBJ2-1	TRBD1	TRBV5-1	CASSETGGLNEQFF	TGCGCCAGCAGTGAGACAGGGGGATTGAATGAGCAGTTCTTC